Listed below are T cell receptor beta chains from one sample, sequenced in a study of blood T cell repertoires in COVID-19. The method was immunoSEQ multiplex PCR; TCRdb's version includes in-frame clones alone and lacks a portion of them. The data show more than 110,000 clones, more than 85% seen once. Sequencing used peripheral blood. The receptors were sampled from a human donor in a cohort sampled during active COVID-19. CDR3s include the opening cysteine and the closing phenylalanine or tryptophan. D genes are given only for firm matches. Clone size is not always given. Where it is, it says once, few, many or a class for expanded clones.

v_call: TRBV24-1
clone_size: .
d_call: TRBD2
j_call: TRBJ2-2
cdr3_nt: TGTGCCACCAGTCCCTCCGGGACAGTCACTAGCGGGAAGGTGACCGGGGAGCTGTTTTTT
cdr3_aa: CATSPSGTVTSGKVTGELFF

v_call: TRBV11-3
clone_size: many
d_call: .
j_call: TRBJ2-5
cdr3_nt: TGTGCCAGCAGCTTAGGTTCATCTTTGAGCTTCCAAGAGACCCAGTACTTC
cdr3_aa: CASSLGSSLSFQETQYF

v_call: TRBV9
clone_size: .
d_call: .
j_call: TRBJ1-1
cdr3_nt: TGTGCCAGCAGCGTATTTGGGGTAACAGGCACTGAAGCTTTCTTT
cdr3_aa: CASSVFGVTGTEAFF

v_call: TRBV3-1/TRBV3-2
clone_size: .
d_call: .
j_call: TRBJ1-3
cdr3_nt: TGTGCCAGCAGCCAACAGGAATGGGGAAACACCATATATTTT
cdr3_aa: CASSQQEWGNTIYF

v_call: TRBV7-9
clone_size: .
d_call: TRBD2
j_call: TRBJ2-1
cdr3_nt: TGTGCCAGCAGCTTATCTAGCGGGGGAAACAATGAGCAGTTCTTC
cdr3_aa: CASSLSSGGNNEQFF

v_call: TRBV30
clone_size: .
d_call: .
j_call: TRBJ2-1
cdr3_nt: TGTGCCTGGACCCCGAGCAATGAGCAGTTCTTC
cdr3_aa: CAWTPSNEQFF

v_call: TRBV5-5
clone_size: .
d_call: .
j_call: TRBJ1-6
cdr3_nt: TGTGCCAGCAGCTTGGTTCAGGGTGAGCGTTCACCCCTCCACTTT
cdr3_aa: CASSLVQGERSPLHF

v_call: TRBV18
clone_size: few
d_call: TRBD1
j_call: TRBJ1-4
cdr3_nt: TGTGCCAGCTCACCAAGACAGGGCCATAATGAAAAACTGTTTTTT
cdr3_aa: CASSPRQGHNEKLFF

v_call: TRBV28
clone_size: .
d_call: .
j_call: TRBJ1-1
cdr3_nt: TGTGCCAGCAGGGGGGGGGTGAACACTGAAGCTTTCTTT
cdr3_aa: CASRGGVNTEAFF

v_call: TRBV5-1
clone_size: once
d_call: TRBD1
j_call: TRBJ1-1
cdr3_nt: TGCGCCAGCAGCCCGGGACAGGGGGGTAGCGGCGCTTTCTTT
cdr3_aa: CASSPGQGGSGAFF

v_call: TRBV7-8
clone_size: .
d_call: .
j_call: TRBJ2-1
cdr3_nt: TGTGCCAGCAGCCCCTACGAGGCCTACAATGAGCAGTTCTTC
cdr3_aa: CASSPYEAYNEQFF

v_call: TRBV14
clone_size: .
d_call: TRBD2
j_call: TRBJ2-7
cdr3_nt: TGTGCCAGCAGCCAGTTGACTAGCGGATTCTACGAGCAGTACTTC
cdr3_aa: CASSQLTSGFYEQYF

v_call: TRBV5-1
clone_size: .
d_call: .
j_call: TRBJ1-5
cdr3_nt: TGCGCCAGCAACACATATAACAGGGGCAATCAGCCCCAGCATTTT
cdr3_aa: CASNTYNRGNQPQHF

v_call: TRBV6-6
clone_size: .
d_call: .
j_call: TRBJ1-1
cdr3_nt: TGTGCCAGCAGTTACCGGGTAACTGAAGCTTTCTTT
cdr3_aa: CASSYRVTEAFF

v_call: TRBV12-2
clone_size: .
d_call: .
j_call: TRBJ2-1
cdr3_nt: TGTGCAAGTCGCTTAGAAGATCGAAAGGACAGGCCTGTAGACTTCTCCTACAATGAGCAGTTCTTC
cdr3_aa: CASRLEDRKDRPVDFSYNEQFF

v_call: TRBV5-5
clone_size: .
d_call: .
j_call: TRBJ1-1
cdr3_nt: TGTGCCAGCAGCTTCAGGGGAACGAACACTGAAGCTTTCTTT
cdr3_aa: CASSFRGTNTEAFF

v_call: TRBV3-1/TRBV3-2
clone_size: .
d_call: TRBD2
j_call: TRBJ2-7
cdr3_nt: TGTGCCAGCAGCCGGTCTAGCGGGAACTACGAGCAGTACTTC
cdr3_aa: CASSRSSGNYEQYF

v_call: TRBV12-3/TRBV12-4
clone_size: .
d_call: .
j_call: TRBJ2-1
cdr3_nt: TGTGCCAGCAGTGGCAGCAGGGAGCAGTTCTTC
cdr3_aa: CASSGSREQFF

v_call: TRBV5-4
clone_size: .
d_call: .
j_call: TRBJ1-2
cdr3_nt: TGTGCCAGCAGCTTGGGACAGGAGACCTATGGCTACACCTTC
cdr3_aa: CASSLGQETYGYTF

v_call: TRBV18
clone_size: few
d_call: TRBD1
j_call: TRBJ1-1
cdr3_nt: TGTGCCAGCTCACCACTGGGACAGCCGAACACTGAAGCTTTCTTT
cdr3_aa: CASSPLGQPNTEAFF

v_call: TRBV9
clone_size: .
d_call: .
j_call: TRBJ2-1
cdr3_nt: TGTGCCAGCAGTGATAGGACAGACGGGTTGTATGAGCAGTTCTTC
cdr3_aa: CASSDRTDGLYEQFF

v_call: TRBV5-1
clone_size: .
d_call: .
j_call: TRBJ1-4
cdr3_nt: TGCGCCAGCAGCTTGGAACTTAGGGGTAGTAAAAATGAAAAACTGTTTTTT
cdr3_aa: CASSLELRGSKNEKLFF

v_call: TRBV3-1/TRBV3-2
clone_size: .
d_call: .
j_call: TRBJ2-7
cdr3_nt: TGTGCCAGCAGCCAAGGGGGCATTACCTACGAGCAGTACTTC
cdr3_aa: CASSQGGITYEQYF

v_call: TRBV23-1
clone_size: once
d_call: .
j_call: TRBJ1-5
cdr3_nt: TGCGCCAGCAGTCAACAGGGTCTAGGGGCCAACAATCAGCCCCAGCATTTT
cdr3_aa: CASSQQGLGANNQPQHF

v_call: TRBV7-3
clone_size: .
d_call: .
j_call: TRBJ2-1
cdr3_nt: TGTGCCAGCAGCTTAACGGAGAGTTTCAGTGAGCAGTTCTTC
cdr3_aa: CASSLTESFSEQFF

v_call: TRBV2
clone_size: .
d_call: TRBD1
j_call: TRBJ1-6
cdr3_nt: TGTGCCAGCAGACCTACAGGGGTTATCCATTCACCCCTCCACTTT
cdr3_aa: CASRPTGVIHSPLHF

v_call: TRBV19
clone_size: .
d_call: TRBD2
j_call: TRBJ2-1
cdr3_nt: TGTGCCAGTAGTTCCGGGACTAGCGGGAAATACAATGAGCAGTTCTTC
cdr3_aa: CASSSGTSGKYNEQFF

v_call: TRBV4-1
clone_size: .
d_call: .
j_call: TRBJ2-3
cdr3_nt: TGCGCCAGCAGCCAAGAAGCGTTTACGCAGTATTTT
cdr3_aa: CASSQEAFTQYF

v_call: TRBV5-1
clone_size: .
d_call: .
j_call: TRBJ2-7
cdr3_nt: TGCGCCAGCAGCCCGACCAGGGGGGCACCCTCCTACGAGCAGTACTTC
cdr3_aa: CASSPTRGAPSYEQYF

v_call: TRBV3-1/TRBV3-2
clone_size: .
d_call: .
j_call: TRBJ1-1
cdr3_nt: TGTGCCAGCAGCCAAGAGGGGGGGACTGAAGCTTTCTTT
cdr3_aa: CASSQEGGTEAFF

v_call: TRBV6-5
clone_size: once
d_call: .
j_call: TRBJ1-3
cdr3_nt: TGTGCCAGCAAATCTACAGGGAGCTCTGGAAACACCATATATTTT
cdr3_aa: CASKSTGSSGNTIYF

v_call: TRBV30
clone_size: .
d_call: TRBD1
j_call: TRBJ1-6
cdr3_nt: TGTGCCTGGAGCCTAGGGACAGGGGGCACCTCACCCCTCCACTTT
cdr3_aa: CAWSLGTGGTSPLHF

v_call: TRBV2
clone_size: .
d_call: TRBD1
j_call: TRBJ2-2
cdr3_nt: TGTGCCAGCAGTGTAACAGGGGGTGCCGGGGAGCTGTTTTTT
cdr3_aa: CASSVTGGAGELFF

v_call: TRBV11-3
clone_size: .
d_call: .
j_call: TRBJ1-2
cdr3_nt: TGTGCCAGCAGCTTAGATCCTACAGGGAAGAATAATGGCTACACCTTC
cdr3_aa: CASSLDPTGKNNGYTF

v_call: TRBV7-2
clone_size: .
d_call: .
j_call: TRBJ1-6
cdr3_nt: TGTGCCAGCAGCTTAGGACAACCAGGTTCACCCCTCCACTTT
cdr3_aa: CASSLGQPGSPLHF

v_call: TRBV9
clone_size: .
d_call: TRBD2
j_call: TRBJ2-1
cdr3_nt: TGTGCCAGCAGCTCCCGAAGCGGGGTCTACAATGAGCAGTTCTTC
cdr3_aa: CASSSRSGVYNEQFF

v_call: TRBV24-1
clone_size: .
d_call: .
j_call: TRBJ1-2
cdr3_nt: TGTGCCACCAGTGATCCACCAGGGAATACTAACTATGGCTACACCTTC
cdr3_aa: CATSDPPGNTNYGYTF

v_call: TRBV4-1
clone_size: .
d_call: TRBD1
j_call: TRBJ1-5
cdr3_nt: TGCGCCAGCAGCCAAGGGTCAGGGGGCCCTTATCAGCCCCAGCATTTT
cdr3_aa: CASSQGSGGPYQPQHF

v_call: TRBV5-1
clone_size: .
d_call: TRBD1
j_call: TRBJ2-1
cdr3_nt: TGCGCCAGCAGCTTGGGACAGGGTATCGATGAGCAGTTCTTC
cdr3_aa: CASSLGQGIDEQFF

v_call: TRBV3-1/TRBV3-2
clone_size: .
d_call: .
j_call: TRBJ1-6
cdr3_nt: TGTGCCAGCAGCCTGACAAGGGGATCCTATTCACCCCTCCACTTT
cdr3_aa: CASSLTRGSYSPLHF

v_call: TRBV7-3
clone_size: .
d_call: .
j_call: TRBJ2-3
cdr3_nt: TGTGCCAGCAGCTGGGGGACAATCACAGATACGCAGTATTTT
cdr3_aa: CASSWGTITDTQYF

v_call: TRBV6-5
clone_size: .
d_call: TRBD1
j_call: TRBJ2-1
cdr3_nt: TGTGCCAGCAGTTATGGGCCGGGACAGGCTCAGTTCTTC
cdr3_aa: CASSYGPGQAQFF

v_call: TRBV30
clone_size: .
d_call: .
j_call: TRBJ2-7
cdr3_nt: TGTGCCTGGAGAGGGGATTCCTACGAGCAGTACTTC
cdr3_aa: CAWRGDSYEQYF

v_call: TRBV3-1/TRBV3-2
clone_size: .
d_call: TRBD1
j_call: TRBJ1-3
cdr3_nt: TGTGCCAGCAGCCACAGGGGGCAGGGAAACACCATATATTTT
cdr3_aa: CASSHRGQGNTIYF

v_call: TRBV27
clone_size: .
d_call: TRBD2
j_call: TRBJ2-1
cdr3_nt: TGTGCCAGCAGTCTTCAAAGACTAGCGGGAGGGTTGAATGAGCAGTTCTTC
cdr3_aa: CASSLQRLAGGLNEQFF

v_call: TRBV9
clone_size: once
d_call: .
j_call: TRBJ1-2
cdr3_nt: TGTGCCAGCAGAGGTCTAGGTTTGAACTATGGCTACACCTTC
cdr3_aa: CASRGLGLNYGYTF

v_call: TRBV6-2/TRBV6-3
clone_size: once
d_call: .
j_call: TRBJ1-2
cdr3_nt: TGTGCCAGCAGTTCGGGACACCTCTATGGCTACACCTTC
cdr3_aa: CASSSGHLYGYTF

v_call: TRBV18
clone_size: .
d_call: .
j_call: TRBJ1-2
cdr3_nt: TGTGCCAGCTCACCATCGGGAGGGAATCATGGCTACACCTTC
cdr3_aa: CASSPSGGNHGYTF

v_call: TRBV3-1/TRBV3-2
clone_size: .
d_call: TRBD1
j_call: TRBJ2-2
cdr3_nt: TGTGCCAGCAGCCAATACAGGGGGCGGGACACCGGGGAGCTGTTTTTT
cdr3_aa: CASSQYRGRDTGELFF

v_call: TRBV6-2/TRBV6-3
clone_size: .
d_call: TRBD1
j_call: TRBJ1-1
cdr3_nt: TGTGCCAGCAGTAAGTGGACAGGGGGTCGATGGGGCACTGAAGCTTTCTTT
cdr3_aa: CASSKWTGGRWGTEAFF

v_call: TRBV29-1
clone_size: .
d_call: .
j_call: TRBJ2-3
cdr3_nt: TGCAGCGCAGCCCGGGGGTCCACAGATACGCAGTATTTT
cdr3_aa: CSAARGSTDTQYF

v_call: TRBV4-1
clone_size: .
d_call: TRBD1
j_call: TRBJ2-7
cdr3_nt: TGCGCCAGCAGCCAAGAGTCCGGGACAGGGGCCTACGAGCAGTACTTC
cdr3_aa: CASSQESGTGAYEQYF

v_call: TRBV6-6
clone_size: few
d_call: TRBD1
j_call: TRBJ1-2
cdr3_nt: TGTGCCAGCAGCCCCCGCGGGACAGGCTATGGCTACACCTTC
cdr3_aa: CASSPRGTGYGYTF

v_call: TRBV28
clone_size: .
d_call: TRBD2
j_call: TRBJ2-5
cdr3_nt: TGTGCCAGCAGTTTAGTGGCAGCGGGGTTCCAAGAGACCCAGTACTTC
cdr3_aa: CASSLVAAGFQETQYF

v_call: TRBV28
clone_size: .
d_call: .
j_call: TRBJ2-1
cdr3_nt: TGTGCCAGCAGTCTTTCTGGGCCGGGGGAGCAGTTCTTC
cdr3_aa: CASSLSGPGEQFF